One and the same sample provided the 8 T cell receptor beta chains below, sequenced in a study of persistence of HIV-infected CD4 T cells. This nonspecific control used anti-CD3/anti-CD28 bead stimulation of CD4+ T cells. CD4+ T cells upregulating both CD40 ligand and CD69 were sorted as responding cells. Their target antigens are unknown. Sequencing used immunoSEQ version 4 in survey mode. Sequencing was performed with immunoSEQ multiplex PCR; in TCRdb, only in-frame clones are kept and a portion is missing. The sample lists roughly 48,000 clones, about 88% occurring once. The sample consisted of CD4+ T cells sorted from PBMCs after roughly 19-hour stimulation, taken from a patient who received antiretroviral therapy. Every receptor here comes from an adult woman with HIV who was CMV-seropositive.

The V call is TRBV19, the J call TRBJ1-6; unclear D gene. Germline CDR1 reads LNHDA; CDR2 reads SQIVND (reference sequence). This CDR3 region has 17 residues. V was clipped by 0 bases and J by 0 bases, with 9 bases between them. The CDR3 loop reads CASSIDTGSSYNSPLHF. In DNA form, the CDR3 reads TGTGCCAGTAGTATAGATACTGGGAGCTCCTATAATTCACCCCTCCACTTT.

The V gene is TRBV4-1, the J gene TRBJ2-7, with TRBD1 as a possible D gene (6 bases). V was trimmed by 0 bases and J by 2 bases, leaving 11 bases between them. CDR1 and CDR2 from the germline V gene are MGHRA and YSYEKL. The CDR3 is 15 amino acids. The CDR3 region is CASSQEGHPTYEQYF. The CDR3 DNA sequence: TGCGCCAGCAGCCAAGAGGGACACCCCACCTACGAGCAGTACTTC.

The CDR3 sequence: CASSSRDRRKDYEQYF. DNA of the CDR3: TGTGCCAGCAGCTCCCGGGACAGGCGAAAAGACTACGAGCAGTACTTC. The V gene is TRBV5-4, the J gene TRBJ2-7, with 8 bases that match TRBD1. The CDR3 has 16 amino acids. The V segment lost 3 bases and the J segment 3 bases; nucleotides outside the gene matches: 11. Germline V lookup: CDR1 SGHNT, CDR2 YYREEE (reference sequence).

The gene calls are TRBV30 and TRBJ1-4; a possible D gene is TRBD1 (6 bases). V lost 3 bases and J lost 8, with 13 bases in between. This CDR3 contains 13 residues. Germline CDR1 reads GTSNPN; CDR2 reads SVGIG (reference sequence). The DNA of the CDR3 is TGTGCCTGGAGATGGGACATAGGGGAAAAACTGTTTTTT. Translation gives CAWRWDIGEKLFF.

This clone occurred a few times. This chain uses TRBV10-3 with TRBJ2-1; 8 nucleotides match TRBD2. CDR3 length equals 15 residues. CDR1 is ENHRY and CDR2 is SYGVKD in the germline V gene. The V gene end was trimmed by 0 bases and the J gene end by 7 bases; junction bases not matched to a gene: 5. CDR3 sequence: CAISESMASGNEQFF. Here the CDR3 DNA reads TGTGCCATCAGTGAGTCGATGGCTAGCGGGAATGAGCAGTTCTTC.

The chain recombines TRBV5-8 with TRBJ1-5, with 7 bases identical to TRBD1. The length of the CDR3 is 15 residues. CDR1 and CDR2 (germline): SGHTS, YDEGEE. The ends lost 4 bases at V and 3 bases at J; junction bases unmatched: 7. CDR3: CASSLPTGFNQPQHF. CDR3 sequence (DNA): TGTGCCAGCAGCCTCCCGACAGGGTTCAATCAGCCCCAGCATTTT.

In nucleotides, the CDR3 is TGCAGCGTTGAAGGGAACCGAGGCACTGAAGCTTTCTTT. It encodes CSVEGNRGTEAFF. The chain uses TRBV29-1 and TRBJ1-1; D remains unclear. CDR1 is SQVTM, CDR2 ANQGSEA, per germline. The length of the CDR3 is 13 residues. V was pared by 1 base and J by 4 bases, with 10 bases between.

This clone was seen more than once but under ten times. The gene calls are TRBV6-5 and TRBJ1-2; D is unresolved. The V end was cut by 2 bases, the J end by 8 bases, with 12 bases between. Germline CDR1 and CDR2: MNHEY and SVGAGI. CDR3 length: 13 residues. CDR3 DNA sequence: TGTGCCAGCAGTTACAGGGTTGAGGACGGCTACACCTTC. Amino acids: CASSYRVEDGYTF.